This T cell receptor beta chain was captured in a study of T cell responses to AZD1222 COVID-19 vaccine. Study-wide findings and caveats: Every sample of the repertoires postdated the peak T cell response. Seropositive status at baseline applied to only five or six AZD1222 recipients. The breadth and depth of Spike-specific TCRs increased once two AZD1222 doses had been given. Donors, mostly white British, included more females; clonal diversity was possibly underestimated.

Germline V gene lookup returns CDR1 SGHNT and CDR2 YYREEE (reference sequence). The V and J ends lost 0 bases and 4 bases respectively, with 11 bases between them. The CDR3 spans 16 residues. The data were produced by immunoSEQ multiplex PCR, yet TCRdb's version contains in-frame clones alone and is incomplete. The table lists 200,000 to 250,000 clones, about 94% of them singletons. This clone is medium-sized in the sample. As yet, its antigen is unknown. The TCR sequence derives from an adult who received the MenACWY meningococcal vaccine as a control. The material was peripheral blood, obtained 28 days after the second dose of the MenACWY control vaccine. The chain employs TRBV5-4 and TRBJ1-6; D is unclear. The CDR3 DNA is TGTGCCAGCAGCTTGGCAGGCGGCAGGTATAATTCACCCCTCCACTTT. Its protein product is CASSLAGGRYNSPLHF. Full variable domain (outside the CDR3, taken from reference TRBV5-4 and TRBJ1-6): ETGVTQSPTHLIKTRGQQVTLRCSSQSGHNTVSWYQQALGQGPQFIFQYYREEENGRGNFPPRFSGLQFPNYSSELNVNALELDDSALYLCASSLAGGRYNSPLHFGNGTRLTVT.